A single sample gave rise to the 11 T cell receptor beta chains below, sequenced in a study of T-cell memory formation after mild COVID-19. In TCRdb, the 5' RACE reads were re-called with MiXCR into one record per CDR3 protein. The data contain approximately 82,000 distinct CDR3 sequences, more than 10% of them singletons. The sequencing sample was made of PBMCs or a T cell subset sorted from them (not recorded which). The source of these receptors is a man younger than 30 who had mild COVID-19 (a few samples of this study predate the infection). Cell type and time point are not known.

This clonotype was seen a handful of times. This chain uses TRBV11-2 with TRBJ2-5, with D possibly being TRBD2 (5 bases). Germline CDR1 is SGHAT and CDR2 is FQNNGV. The CDR3 runs 18 residues. V was cut by 2 bases and J by 2 bases, with 21 bases left in between. CDR3 nucleotide sequence: TGTGCCAGCAGCTTACTCCGGGAAAAATTGAACCTTCAAGAGACCCAGTACTTC. Its protein product is CASSLLREKLNLQETQYF.

The sample holds a few counts of this clonotype. The V gene is TRBV10-3, the J gene TRBJ2-3; 7 nucleotides agree with TRBD2. In germline, CDR1 is ENHRY, CDR2 SYGVKD. J gave up 7 bases and V 3 bases, and 1 base lay outside the gene matches. This CDR3 is built from 12 residues. The CDR3 nucleotides read TGTGCCATCAGTGACGGGGGGTATACGCAGTATTTT. Translated: CAISDGGYTQYF.

This clonotype was detected only a few times. The J gene is TRBJ2-5, the V gene TRBV7-9; 10 bases line up with TRBD2. Germline V gene lookup returns CDR1 SEHNR and CDR2 FQNEAQ (reference sequence). The junction had 11 bases not matched to a gene; V was cut back by 5 bases and J by 2 bases. This CDR3 has 17 residues. The CDR3 nucleotides are TGTGCCAGCAGCCTCCTCCCACTAGCGGGGAAACAAGAGACCCAGTACTTC. Its translation: CASSLLPLAGKQETQYF.

The V and J genes are TRBV29-1 and TRBJ2-1; D might be TRBD2 (5 bases). Germline CDR1 is SQVTM and CDR2 is ANQGSEA. The ends were cut back, 0 bases at V and 3 bases at J, with 12 bases in the middle. CDR3 length: 15 residues. The CDR3: CSVEDPGSFYNEQFF. In DNA form, the CDR3 reads TGCAGCGTTGAAGACCCGGGAAGCTTCTACAATGAGCAGTTCTTC.

The chain couples TRBV25-1 to TRBJ1-2; the D is unclear. Trimming pared 1 base from V and 1 base from J, leaving 13 bases between. Germline V gene sequence: CDR1 MGHDK, CDR2 SYGVNS. The CDR3 has 16 amino acids. The CDR3 DNA sequence: TGTGCCAGCAGTGAATCTTCGGCAGGTGATAACTATGGCTACACCTTC. Its translation is CASSESSAGDNYGYTF.

The sample holds a few counts of this clonotype. The rearrangement uses TRBV12-3 or TRBV12-4 and TRBJ2-1; D is ambiguous. V was shortened by 7 bases and J by 9 bases, with 10 bases between the two germline ends. The CDR3 runs to 11 residues. The chain's CDR3 is CASILGGEQFF. Here the CDR3 DNA reads TGTGCCAGCATACTCGGCGGTGAGCAGTTCTTC.

Comments on this clonotype: Relative to the germline gene, one junction end is altered; a read error may explain this. This chain links TRBV6-5 with TRBJ2-7; D might be TRBD2 (5 bases). The V gene's germline CDR1 is MNHEY and CDR2 SVGAGI. The CDR3 extends over 11 amino acids. The DNA of the CDR3 is TGTGCCAGCAGGGCTGGACTGAGCCAACACTTC. Encoded protein: CASRAGLSQHF.

This clonotype has only a few counts. This chain uses TRBV5-6 with TRBJ2-7; D is unclear. Germline V gene data show CDR1 as SGHDT and CDR2 as YYEEEE. Trimming pared 4 bases from V and 3 bases from J, leaving 14 bases between. The length of the CDR3 is 14 residues. The CDR3 DNA is TGTGCCAGCAGCAGTGGAACTCCCCTCTACGAGCAGTACTTC. It is translated as CASSSGTPLYEQYF.

This clonotype has more than one count but fewer than ten. This chain joins TRBV4-3 and TRBJ2-1; possibly TRBD1 for D (6 bases). The V end lost 3 bases, the J end lost 5 bases, and 11 bases lay between the germline ends. The CDR3 has 14 residues. CDR1 LGHNA and CDR2 YSLEER come from the germline V gene. CDR3 sequence (DNA): TGCGCCAGCAGCCAGGGCAGGGGTAACAATGAGCAGTTCTTC. It specifies CASSQGRGNNEQFF.

Ten or more counts support this clonotype. The chain joins TRBV5-1 to TRBJ2-7; the D gene is possibly TRBD1 (6 bases). This CDR3 spans 16 amino acids. CDR1 and CDR2 from the germline V gene are SGHRS and YFSETQ. V was pared by 3 bases and J by 0 bases, with 16 bases between. CDR3 protein: CASSWGPGADSYEQYF. The CDR3 bases are TGCGCCAGCAGCTGGGGGCCAGGGGCTGACTCCTACGAGCAGTACTTC.

This clonotype was found a few times. The chain links TRBV4-1 to TRBJ1-1; D remains unclear. This CDR3 region has 16 residues. The ends were cut back, 3 bases at V and 4 bases at J, with 18 bases in the middle. Germline V gene data show CDR1 as MGHRA and CDR2 as YSYEKL. The DNA of the CDR3 is TGCGCCAGCAGCCATTCACCCTCCCCCAGGAGCACTGAAGCTTTCTTT. It specifies CASSHSPSPRSTEAFF.